A selection of T cell receptor beta chains follows, all from one sample in a study of cytomegalovirus exposure and HLA in healthy donors. The protocol was immunoSEQ multiplex PCR, while the TCRdb copy is restricted to in-frame clones and leaves out a portion. The sample holds 250,000 to 400,000 clones, about nine tenths seen once. The source material was PBMCs. The receptor source for this set is a woman aged 25-40 years in good health and CMV-seropositive. Each CDR3 is given with its conserved first and last residue. The order of the fields is D gene, V gene, clone size, J gene, CDR3 protein, CDR3 DNA. The D gene is left open where the match is weak. A clone size is listed for some rows: how often the clone was seen (once, few, many), or a class if it is expanded.

TRBD1,TRBV7-6,.,TRBJ1-4,CASSHQGNRRTGEGEKLFF,TGTGCCAGCAGCCACCAGGGTAACCGAAGGACAGGGGAAGGAGAAAAACTGTTTTTT
.,TRBV5-6,.,TRBJ1-2,CASSSGPSFSGYTF,TGTGCCAGCAGCTCCGGGCCCTCTTTCTCGGGCTACACCTTC
TRBD1,TRBV7-6,.,TRBJ1-5,CASSPGQGRNQPQHF,TGTGCCAGCAGCCCAGGACAGGGTCGCAATCAGCCCCAGCATTTT
.,TRBV27,few,TRBJ2-7,CASSPPSSYEQYF,TGTGCCAGCAGTCCACCATCCTCCTACGAGCAGTACTTC
.,TRBV7-2,.,TRBJ2-1,CASSLGTTYNEQFF,TGTGCCAGCAGCTTAGGAACAACCTACAATGAGCAGTTCTTC
TRBD2,TRBV7-3,.,TRBJ2-7,CASSLHGGASYEQYF,TGTGCCAGCAGCTTACACGGGGGGGCCTCCTACGAGCAGTACTTC
.,TRBV19,.,TRBJ2-2,CASSTGVTGELFF,TGTGCCAGTAGTACTGGGGTCACCGGGGAGCTGTTTTTT
.,TRBV28,.,TRBJ1-1,CASRGEAGRMNTEAFF,TGTGCCAGCAGGGGGGAGGCTGGGAGGATGAACACTGAAGCTTTCTTT
.,TRBV5-1,.,TRBJ2-7,CASSPLKGMTYEQYF,TGCGCCAGCAGCCCCTTGAAAGGAATGACCTACGAGCAGTACTTC
.,TRBV5-1,.,TRBJ1-1,CASSSTGFSTEAFF,TGCGCCAGCAGCTCCACAGGGTTCAGCACTGAAGCTTTCTTT
.,TRBV5-4,.,TRBJ2-3,CASSHPSADTQYF,TGTGCCAGCAGCCACCCCTCTGCGGATACGCAGTATTTT
TRBD2,TRBV11-2,.,TRBJ2-7,CASSELAAYEQYF,TGTGCCAGCAGCGAACTAGCGGCATACGAGCAGTACTTC
.,TRBV27,.,TRBJ2-2,CASSFSGTGELFF,TGTGCCAGCAGTTTTAGTGGGACCGGGGAGCTGTTTTTT
TRBD1,TRBV5-4,.,TRBJ1-5,CASSPGTGGNQPQHF,TGTGCCAGCAGCCCCGGGACAGGGGGTAATCAGCCCCAGCATTTT
TRBD1,TRBV28,.,TRBJ1-5,CASSSDRGSNQPQHF,TGTGCCAGCAGTTCCGACAGGGGTAGCAATCAGCCCCAGCATTTT
.,TRBV6-5,.,TRBJ2-2,CASSYLGRNTGELFF,TGTGCCAGCAGTTACTTGGGCAGGAACACCGGGGAGCTGTTTTTT
.,TRBV7-9,.,TRBJ2-3,CASSFGLAYPSTDTQYF,TGTGCCAGCAGCTTTGGGTTAGCGTATCCCAGCACAGATACGCAGTATTTT
TRBD1,TRBV19,.,TRBJ1-5,CASSTGTVPNQPQHF,TGTGCCAGTAGTACCGGGACAGTACCCAATCAGCCCCAGCATTTT
TRBD1,TRBV9,.,TRBJ2-2,CASRGQGANTGELFF,TGTGCCAGCAGAGGACAGGGGGCAAACACCGGGGAGCTGTTTTTT
TRBD1,TRBV5-6,few,TRBJ1-3,CASSLKDRDNTIYF,TGTGCCAGCAGCTTGAAGGACAGGGATAACACCATATATTTT
.,TRBV28,once,TRBJ2-5,CASSRLHGETQYF,TGTGCCAGCAGTCGGCTCCATGGAGAGACCCAGTACTTC
.,TRBV5-1,.,TRBJ1-5,CASSLGGSNQPQHF,TGCGCCAGCAGCTTGGGAGGGAGCAATCAGCCCCAGCATTTT
TRBD1,TRBV7-9,.,TRBJ2-1,CASSLVDRGDEQFF,TGTGCCAGCAGCTTAGTGGACAGGGGGGATGAGCAGTTCTTC
TRBD1,TRBV4-2,.,TRBJ1-6,CASSLWTGNNSPLHF,TGTGCCAGCAGCCTTTGGACAGGGAATAATTCACCCCTCCACTTT
.,TRBV5-6,.,TRBJ2-5,CASSLPGVETQYF,TGTGCCAGCAGCTTGCCAGGGGTGGAGACCCAGTACTTC
.,TRBV28,few,TRBJ2-2,CASSFRRLSNTGELFF,TGTGCCAGCAGTTTTAGGAGGCTTTCGAACACCGGGGAGCTGTTTTTT
TRBD2,TRBV7-9,few,TRBJ2-3,CASSSLRTSGSTDTQYF,TGTGCCAGCAGCTCTTTGCGGACTAGCGGGTCGACAGATACGCAGTATTTT
TRBD1,TRBV7-2,.,TRBJ2-5,CASSPDRGSETQYF,TGTGCCAGCAGCCCGGACAGGGGGTCAGAGACCCAGTACTTC
TRBD1,TRBV10-3,.,TRBJ2-7,CAIRDPGQGYEQYF,TGTGCCATCAGGGACCCGGGACAGGGGTACGAGCAGTACTTC
TRBD1,TRBV6-5,.,TRBJ2-7,CASNRDRAYEQYF,TGTGCCAGCAATAGGGACAGAGCCTACGAGCAGTACTTC
.,TRBV6-6,.,TRBJ1-1,CASSPKAGLNTEAFF,TGTGCCAGCAGCCCTAAGGCGGGGCTGAACACTGAAGCTTTCTTT
TRBD2,TRBV29-1,.,TRBJ2-7,CSVEASGSRYEQYF,TGCAGCGTTGAAGCTAGCGGGAGTAGATACGAGCAGTACTTC
.,TRBV5-6,.,TRBJ2-5,CASTLGQETQYF,TGTGCCAGCACCTTGGGGCAAGAGACCCAGTACTTC
TRBD2,TRBV6-1,.,TRBJ2-7,CASSALSPGLAGFYEQYF,TGTGCCAGCAGTGCGCTTTCCCCGGGACTAGCGGGGTTCTACGAGCAGTACTTC
TRBD2,TRBV7-2,.,TRBJ2-1,CASSLGTSDNEQFF,TGTGCCAGCAGCCTGGGGACTAGCGACAATGAGCAGTTCTTC
TRBD1,TRBV7-8,.,TRBJ1-1,CASSPDRGLIRNTEAFF,TGTGCCAGCAGCCCCGACAGGGGGTTGATAAGGAACACTGAAGCTTTCTTT
.,TRBV4-2,.,TRBJ2-1,CASSREGGAGNEQFF,TGTGCCAGCAGTCGAGAGGGGGGGGCGGGAAATGAGCAGTTCTTC
TRBD1,TRBV6-5,.,TRBJ1-6,CASSYEGAGGNSPLHF,TGTGCCAGCAGTTACGAGGGGGCAGGGGGTAATTCACCCCTCCACTTT
.,TRBV19,.,TRBJ2-2,CASSIAANTGELFF,TGTGCCAGTAGTATAGCGGCTAACACCGGGGAGCTGTTTTTT
TRBD1,TRBV27,.,TRBJ2-1,CASSLQGFEQFF,TGTGCCAGCAGTCTACAGGGGTTTGAGCAGTTCTTC
TRBD1,TRBV29-1,.,TRBJ2-7,CSVEEWDRSGYEQYF,TGCAGCGTTGAAGAATGGGACAGATCAGGCTACGAGCAGTACTTC
.,TRBV5-6,.,TRBJ2-3,CASSLGLAGGPAQYF,TGTGCCAGCAGCTTAGGACTAGCAGGGGGTCCGGCGCAGTATTTT
.,TRBV28,.,TRBJ2-3,CASSSGGPSETQYF,TGTGCCAGCAGTTCTGGAGGGCCGTCGGAAACGCAGTATTTT
.,TRBV4-2,.,TRBJ1-1,CASSQVRVGASAFF,TGTGCCAGCAGCCAAGTTCGAGTAGGGGCGTCAGCTTTCTTT
.,TRBV7-8,.,TRBJ2-4,CASSLDGVGKNIQYF,TGTGCCAGCAGCTTAGACGGCGTTGGCAAAAACATTCAGTACTTC
.,TRBV18,.,TRBJ2-2,CASSPPGGSTNTGELFF,TGTGCCAGCTCACCACCGGGTGGCTCCACGAACACCGGGGAGCTGTTTTTT
TRBD2,TRBV6-1,.,TRBJ2-3,CASKAGGTDTQYF,TGTGCCAGTAAAGCGGGGGGGACAGATACGCAGTATTTT
.,TRBV29-1,.,TRBJ1-5,CSATDGSGPQHF,TGCAGCGCGACGGACGGCTCAGGGCCCCAGCATTTT
.,TRBV27,.,TRBJ2-2,CASSLWSHTGELFF,TGTGCCAGCAGTTTGTGGTCGCACACCGGGGAGCTGTTTTTT
.,TRBV9,.,TRBJ1-1,CASSSNSNTEAFF,TGTGCCAGCAGCTCCAACTCGAACACTGAAGCTTTCTTT